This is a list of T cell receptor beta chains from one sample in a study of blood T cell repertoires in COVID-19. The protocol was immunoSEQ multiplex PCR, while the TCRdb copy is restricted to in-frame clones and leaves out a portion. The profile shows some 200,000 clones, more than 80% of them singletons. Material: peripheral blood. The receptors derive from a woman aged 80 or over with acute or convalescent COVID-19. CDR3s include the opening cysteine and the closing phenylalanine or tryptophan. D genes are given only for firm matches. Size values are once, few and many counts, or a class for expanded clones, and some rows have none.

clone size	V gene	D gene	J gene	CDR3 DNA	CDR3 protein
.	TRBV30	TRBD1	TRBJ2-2	TGTGCCTGGGACCGGGACAGGTGGGAACGGAGGACCGGGGAGCTGTTTTTT	CAWDRDRWERRTGELFF
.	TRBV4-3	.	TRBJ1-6	TGCGCCAGCAGCCAAGACAGGGAGGGATCACCCCTCCACTTT	CASSQDREGSPLHF
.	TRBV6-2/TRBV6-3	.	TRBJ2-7	TGTGCCAGCAGTTACTCCCCGTGGAGGGACGAGCAGTACTTC	CASSYSPWRDEQYF
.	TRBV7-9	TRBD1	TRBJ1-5	TGTGCCAGCAGCTTCTGGACAGGGGGGATAAATCAGCCCCAGCATTTT	CASSFWTGGINQPQHF
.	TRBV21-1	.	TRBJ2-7	TGTGCCAGCAGCAGGTACTATGCTAGAACGATCTACGAGCAGTACTTC	CASSRYYARTIYEQYF
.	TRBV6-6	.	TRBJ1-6	TGTGCGACCAGAAAGGGGCAGGTGAATTCACCCCTCCACTTT	CATRKGQVNSPLHF
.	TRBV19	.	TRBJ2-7	TGTGCCAGTAGTAGAACCACTGACTCCTACGAGCAGTACTTC	CASSRTTDSYEQYF
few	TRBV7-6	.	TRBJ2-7	TGTGCCAGCAGCTTACTCGGGTCGGGGGTATCCTACGAGCAGTACTTC	CASSLLGSGVSYEQYF
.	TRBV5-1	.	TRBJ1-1	TGCGCCAACTCGTCCGCTCGTGAAGCTTTCTTT	CANSSAREAFF
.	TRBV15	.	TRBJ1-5	TGTGCCACCAGCAGATCCCCGGGTAGCAATCAGCCCCAGCATTTT	CATSRSPGSNQPQHF
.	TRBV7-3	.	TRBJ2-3	TGTGCCAGCAGCTTAACGGGGTCGCGGGGGCTCACAGATACGCAGTATTTT	CASSLTGSRGLTDTQYF
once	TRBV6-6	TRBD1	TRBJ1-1	TGTGCCAGCAGTTACGAGGGACAGCCAACTGAAGCTTTCTTT	CASSYEGQPTEAFF
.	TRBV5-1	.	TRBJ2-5	TGCGCCAGCAGCTTGTACAGCCAAGAGACCCAGTACTTC	CASSLYSQETQYF
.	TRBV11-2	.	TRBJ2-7	TGTGCCAGCAGCCGCCAGGGTTTCTACGAGCAGTACTTC	CASSRQGFYEQYF
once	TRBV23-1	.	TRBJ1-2	TGCGCCAGCACCAGAACTCTAGGTGGTACCCTCTATGGCTACACCTTC	CASTRTLGGTLYGYTF
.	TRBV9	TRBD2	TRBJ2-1	TGTGCCAGCAGCAAGGGACTAGCGGACTTATCCTACAATGAGCAGTTCTTC	CASSKGLADLSYNEQFF
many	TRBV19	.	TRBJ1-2	TGTGCCAGTAGTATAAACAGTGACAATGGCTACACCTTC	CASSINSDNGYTF
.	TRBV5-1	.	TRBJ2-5	TGCGCCAGCAGCGTCACAGGGCGCCAGGAGACCCAGTACTTC	CASSVTGRQETQYF
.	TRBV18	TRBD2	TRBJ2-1	TGTGCCAGCTCACCACGAACTAGCGGGAGAGGTGAGCAGTTCTTC	CASSPRTSGRGEQFF
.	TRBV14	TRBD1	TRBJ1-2	TGTGCCAGCAGCCAAGGACAGGGGGTAGGAGCTAACTATGGCTACACCTTC	CASSQGQGVGANYGYTF
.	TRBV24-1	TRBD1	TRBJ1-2	TGTGCCACCAGTGATTTGACAGGGGGCGATGGCTACACCTTC	CATSDLTGGDGYTF
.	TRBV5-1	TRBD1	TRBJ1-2	TGCGCCAGCAGCACGGAGGGACAGGGTGACTATGGCTACACCTTC	CASSTEGQGDYGYTF
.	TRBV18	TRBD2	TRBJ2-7	TGTGCCAGCTCACCTATCTCTAGCGGGAATACCTACGAGCAGTACTTC	CASSPISSGNTYEQYF
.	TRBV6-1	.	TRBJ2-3	TGTGCCAGCAGTGATTCAGGGGACCCTAGCACAGATACGCAGTATTTT	CASSDSGDPSTDTQYF
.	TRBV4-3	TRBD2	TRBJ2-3	TGCGCCAGCAGCTACCAAGATTTAACTAGCGGGGGGGATACGCAGTATTTT	CASSYQDLTSGGDTQYF
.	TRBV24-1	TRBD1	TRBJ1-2	TGTGCCACCAGTGACTCGGGACAGCTCCTCTACACCTTC	CATSDSGQLLYTF
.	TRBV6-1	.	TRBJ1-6	TGTGCCAGCAGTGAAAGGAGGGGCCCAGCCCTCCACTTT	CASSERRGPALHF
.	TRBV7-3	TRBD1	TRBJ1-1	TGTGCCAGCAGCTTTTCAGGGGGCGGTGACACTGAAGCTTTCTTT	CASSFSGGGDTEAFF
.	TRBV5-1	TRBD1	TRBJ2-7	TGCGCCAGCAGCTTAGACCAGGGGGCCTACGAGCAGTACTTC	CASSLDQGAYEQYF
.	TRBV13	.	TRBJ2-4	TGTGCCAGCAGTACATCCGGGAACATTCAGTACTTC	CASSTSGNIQYF
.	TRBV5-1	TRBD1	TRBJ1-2	TGCGCCAGCAGACAAAACCAGGGACAGGGCTATGGCTACACCTTC	CASRQNQGQGYGYTF
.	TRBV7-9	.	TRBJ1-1	TGTGCCAGCAGCTTTCAGGCACAGAACACTGAAGCTTTCTTT	CASSFQAQNTEAFF
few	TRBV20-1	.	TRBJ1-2	TGCAGTGCTAGTCCCCTATCGGGTGTCAGCTACACCTTC	CSASPLSGVSYTF
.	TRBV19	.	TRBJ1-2	TGTGCCAGCCTGGGGCCCAACAACTATGGCTACACCTTC	CASLGPNNYGYTF
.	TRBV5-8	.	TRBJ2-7	TGTGCCAGCAGCCTCACGGATTTCAGGATTTTGTCCTACGAGCAGTACTTC	CASSLTDFRILSYEQYF
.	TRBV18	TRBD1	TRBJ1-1	TGTGCCAGCTCACCAGGTCAGGGGGCGCTAACTGAAGCTTTCTTT	CASSPGQGALTEAFF
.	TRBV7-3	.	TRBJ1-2	TGTGCCAGCAGCTTACCCTCGGGCTATGGCTACACCTTC	CASSLPSGYGYTF
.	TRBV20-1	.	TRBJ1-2	TGCAGTGCTAGCGCCAGGGTTGGCTACACCTTC	CSASARVGYTF
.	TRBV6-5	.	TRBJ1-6	TGTGCCAGCAGCAAAGACAGTTCCGATAATTCACCCCTCCACTTT	CASSKDSSDNSPLHF
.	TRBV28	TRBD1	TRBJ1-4	TGTGCCAGCAGTTTCAGCGGACAGGAGAAACTGTTTTTT	CASSFSGQEKLFF
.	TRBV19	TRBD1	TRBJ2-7	TGTGCCAGTAGCCTCGGGACAGGGGATGCTTTGAGCGAGCAGTACTTC	CASSLGTGDALSEQYF
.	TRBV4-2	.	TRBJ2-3	TGTGCCAGCAGCTCCCCCGAGGGGGGGGGCACTAGCACAGATACGCAGTATTTT	CASSSPEGGGTSTDTQYF
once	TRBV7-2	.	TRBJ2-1	TGTGCCAGCAGAGCCCTATACAATGAGCAGTTCTTC	CASRALYNEQFF
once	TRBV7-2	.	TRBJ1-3	TGTGCCAGCAGCTTCCTCCCGGCAGGGCGATCTGGAAACACCATATATTTT	CASSFLPAGRSGNTIYF
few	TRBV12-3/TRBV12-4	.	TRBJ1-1	TGTGCCAGCAGTGCCCTCAGGGAAGCTTTCTTT	CASSALREAFF
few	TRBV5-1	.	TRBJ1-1	TGCGCCAGCAGCTCCGGACAGTTTGAAGCTTTCTTT	CASSSGQFEAFF
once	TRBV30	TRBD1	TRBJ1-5	TGTGCCTGGAGTGCTGGGACAGTTGGTAATCAGCCCCAGCATTTT	CAWSAGTVGNQPQHF
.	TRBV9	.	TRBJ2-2	TGTGCCAGCAGCGTAATAGCGGAAACCGGGGAGCTGTTTTTT	CASSVIAETGELFF
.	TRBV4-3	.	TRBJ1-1	TGCGCCAGCAGCCCCCTCGGACAGTCACGAGAAGCTTTCTTT	CASSPLGQSREAFF
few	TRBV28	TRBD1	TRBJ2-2	TGTGCCAGCAGTTTCGACAGGGTCGACACCGGGGAGCTGTTTTTT	CASSFDRVDTGELFF
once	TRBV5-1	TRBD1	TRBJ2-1	TGCGCCAGCAGCTTGGGACAGGGATCCTACAATGAGCAGTTCTTC	CASSLGQGSYNEQFF
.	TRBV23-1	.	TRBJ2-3	TGCGCCAGCAGTCAATCGCGGACAGTCGAACGTGGGCCAGATACGCAGTATTTT	CASSQSRTVERGPDTQYF
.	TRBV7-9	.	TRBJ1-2	TGTGCCAGCAGCTTGGACTTGTTCGTCTACACCTTC	CASSLDLFVYTF
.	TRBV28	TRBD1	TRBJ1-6	TGTGCCAGCAGCAAGGACAGGGGGGCAAGAAATTCACCCCTCCACTTT	CASSKDRGARNSPLHF
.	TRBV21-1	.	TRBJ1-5	TGTGCCAGCAGCAAAGAGTCTTGCAGGGCTCCGTGGAAGCCCCAGCATTTT	CASSKESCRAPWKPQHF